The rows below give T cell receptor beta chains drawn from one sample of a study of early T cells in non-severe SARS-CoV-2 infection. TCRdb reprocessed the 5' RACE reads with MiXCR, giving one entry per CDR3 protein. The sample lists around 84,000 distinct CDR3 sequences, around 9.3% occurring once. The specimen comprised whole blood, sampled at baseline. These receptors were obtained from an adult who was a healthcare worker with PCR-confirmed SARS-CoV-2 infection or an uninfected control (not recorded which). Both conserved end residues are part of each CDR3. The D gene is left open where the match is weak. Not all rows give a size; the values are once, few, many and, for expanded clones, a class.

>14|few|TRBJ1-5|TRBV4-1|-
CASSQGHLGQPQHF
TGCGCCAGCAGCCAGGGGCACCTCGGCCAGCCCCAGCATTTT
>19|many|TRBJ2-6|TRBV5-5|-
CASSLVSFSTGRGANVLTF
TGTGCCAGCAGCTTGGTCTCCTTTTCCACAGGGCGTGGGGCCAACGTCCTGACTTTC
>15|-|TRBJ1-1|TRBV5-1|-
CASSPRERGDGEAFF
TGCGCCAGCAGCCCGAGGGAGAGGGGCGATGGTGAAGCTTTCTTT
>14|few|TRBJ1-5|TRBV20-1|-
CSAGGWDSNQPQHF
TGCAGTGCTGGCGGTTGGGATAGCAATCAGCCCCAGCATTTT
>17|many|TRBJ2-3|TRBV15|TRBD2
CATSRDGLAISTDTQYF
TGTGCCACCAGCAGAGACGGACTAGCGATTTCCACAGATACGCAGTATTTT
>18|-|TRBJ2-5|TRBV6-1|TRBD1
CASSELGQGEGYQETQYF
TGTGCCAGCAGTGAACTGGGACAGGGGGAGGGGTACCAAGAGACCCAGTACTTC
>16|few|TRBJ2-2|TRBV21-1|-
CASSRTSGPLTGELFF
TGTGCCAGCAGCCGGACTAGCGGGCCCCTCACCGGGGAGCTGTTTTTT
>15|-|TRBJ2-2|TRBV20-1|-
CSARDSGSSTGELFF
TGCAGTGCTAGAGATTCGGGAAGCAGCACCGGGGAGCTGTTTTTT
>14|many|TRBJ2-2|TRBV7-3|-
CASSLEGTPGELFF
TGTGCCAGCAGCTTAGAGGGGACTCCCGGGGAGCTGTTTTTT
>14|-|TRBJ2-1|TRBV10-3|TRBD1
CAIRNDRGNDEQFF
TGTGCCATCAGGAATGACAGGGGGAACGATGAGCAGTTCTTC
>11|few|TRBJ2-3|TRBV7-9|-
CASSLGHTQYF
TGTGCCAGCAGCTTAGGCCATACGCAGTATTTT
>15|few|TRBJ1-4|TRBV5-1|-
CASSGAGRSNEKLFF
TGCGCCAGCAGCGGGGCCGGCAGGTCGAATGAAAAACTGTTTTTT
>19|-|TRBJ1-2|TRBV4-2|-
CASSHASVPGANSNYGYTF
TGTGCCAGCAGCCACGCATCCGTCCCGGGAGCGAACTCTAACTATGGCTACACCTTC
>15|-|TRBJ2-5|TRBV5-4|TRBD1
CASAGQGGKQETQYF
TGTGCCAGCGCGGGACAGGGGGGGAAACAAGAGACCCAGTACTTC
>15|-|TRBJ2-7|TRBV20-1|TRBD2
CSARVLGLAGSEQYF
TGCAGTGCTAGAGTCCTTGGACTAGCGGGTAGCGAGCAGTACTTC
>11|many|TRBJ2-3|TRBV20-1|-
CSETFADTQYF
TGCAGTGAAACGTTCGCAGATACGCAGTATTTT
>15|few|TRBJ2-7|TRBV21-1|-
CASSSPGTGGREQYF
TGTGCCAGCAGCTCCCCCGGGACAGGGGGCCGAGAGCAGTACTTC
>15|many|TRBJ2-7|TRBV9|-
CASSVSPGRDPEQYF
TGTGCCAGCAGCGTCTCTCCAGGTCGGGATCCCGAGCAGTACTTC
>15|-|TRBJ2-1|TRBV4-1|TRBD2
CASSQASGRSDEQFF
TGCGCCAGCAGCCAGGCTAGCGGGAGGTCTGATGAGCAGTTCTTC
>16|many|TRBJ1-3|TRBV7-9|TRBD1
CASSAGQVPSGNTIYF
TGTGCCAGCAGCGCCGGACAGGTCCCCTCTGGAAACACCATATATTTT
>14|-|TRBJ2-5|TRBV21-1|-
CASSKRLVEETQYF
TGTGCCAGCAGCAAAAGGCTGGTGGAAGAGACCCAGTACTTC
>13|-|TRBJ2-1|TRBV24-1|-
CATSDPSRGEQFF
TGTGCCACCAGTGACCCCTCGAGGGGTGAGCAGTTCTTC
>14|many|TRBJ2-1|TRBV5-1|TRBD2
CASSLGSGVNEQFF
TGCGCCAGCAGCTTGGGTAGCGGGGTCAATGAGCAGTTCTTC
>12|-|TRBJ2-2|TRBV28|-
CASSYRDGELFF
TGTGCCAGCAGTTACAGGGACGGGGAGCTGTTTTTT
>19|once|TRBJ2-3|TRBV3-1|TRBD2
CASSHAGTSGRTGTDTQYF
TGTGCCAGCAGCCACGCCGGGACTAGCGGGAGGACGGGCACAGATACGCAGTATTTT
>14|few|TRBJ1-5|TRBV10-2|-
CASSEGRRTQPQHF
TGCGCCAGCAGTGAGGGCAGGAGAACCCAGCCCCAGCATTTT
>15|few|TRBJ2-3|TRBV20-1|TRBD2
CSARRPSGSTDTQYF
TGCAGTGCTAGACGGCCTAGCGGGAGCACAGATACGCAGTATTTT
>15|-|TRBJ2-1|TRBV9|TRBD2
CASSPQTSGYNEQFF
TGTGCCAGCAGCCCACAGACTAGCGGATACAATGAGCAGTTCTTC
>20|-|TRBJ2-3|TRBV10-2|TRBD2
CASSLPRRLAGGPVADTQYF
TGCGCCAGCAGCCTCCCCCGGAGACTAGCGGGAGGGCCTGTAGCAGATACGCAGTATTTT
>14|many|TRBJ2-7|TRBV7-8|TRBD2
CASSPRTSETEQYF
TGTGCCAGCAGCCCCCGGACTAGCGAAACCGAGCAGTACTTC
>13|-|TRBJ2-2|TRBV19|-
CASSTQGTGELFF
TGTGCCAGTAGTACACAGGGTACCGGGGAGCTGTTTTTT
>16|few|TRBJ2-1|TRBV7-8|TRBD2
CASSDTGTSGRNEQFF
TGTGCCAGCAGCGATACCGGGACTAGCGGGAGGAATGAGCAGTTCTTC
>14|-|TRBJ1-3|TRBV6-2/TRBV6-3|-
CASNHPNSGNTIYF
TGTGCCAGCAATCACCCGAACTCTGGAAACACCATATATTTT
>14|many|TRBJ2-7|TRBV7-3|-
CASCWTNPTYEQYF
TGTGCCTCTTGTTGGACTAATCCCACCTACGAGCAGTACTTC
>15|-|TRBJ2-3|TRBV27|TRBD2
CASSLIAGGTDTQYF
TGTGCCAGCAGTTTAATAGCGGGGGGCACAGATACGCAGTATTTT
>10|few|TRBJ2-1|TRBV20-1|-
CSAANNEQFF
TGCAGTGCAGCAAACAATGAGCAGTTCTTC
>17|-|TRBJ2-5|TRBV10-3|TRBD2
CAISEPSGRAFGETQYF
TGTGCCATCAGTGAGCCTAGCGGGAGGGCGTTTGGCGAGACCCAGTACTTC
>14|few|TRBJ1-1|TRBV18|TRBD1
CASSPGQGGTEAFF
TGTGCCAGCTCCCCGGGACAGGGCGGCACTGAAGCTTTCTTT
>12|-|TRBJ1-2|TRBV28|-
CASRPPWYGYTF
TGTGCCAGCCGACCTCCATGGTATGGCTACACCTTC
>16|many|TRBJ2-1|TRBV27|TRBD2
CASSLVLAVSYNEQFF
TGTGCCAGCAGTTTAGTCCTAGCGGTCTCCTACAATGAGCAGTTCTTC
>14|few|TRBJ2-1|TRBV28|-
CASSLLPSYNEQFF
TGTGCCAGCAGTTTACTTCCCTCCTACAATGAGCAGTTCTTC
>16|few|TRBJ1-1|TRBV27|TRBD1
CASSSLGDRGRTEAFF
TGTGCCAGCAGTTCCTTAGGGGACAGGGGGCGGACTGAAGCTTTCTTT
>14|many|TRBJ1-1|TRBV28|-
CASSRSPGRPEAFF
TGTGCCAGCAGCCGCTCCCCGGGCCGCCCCGAAGCTTTCTTT
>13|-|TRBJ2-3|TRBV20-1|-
CSFSGPPTDTQYF
TGCAGCTTTAGCGGACCTCCCACAGATACGCAGTATTTT